This T cell receptor beta chain came from a study of T-cell reconstitution after alpha-beta-depleted transplantation in children. Unique molecular identifiers were built into the TCRbeta library. MiXCR, applied by TCRdb to the PCR reads, yields one record per CDR3 protein. This table holds approximately 400,000 distinct CDR3 sequences, around 9.9% found once. The CDR3 sequence is 14 residues long. V shed 5 bases, J shed 6 bases, and the junction held 10 bases outside the gene matches. The germline gives CDR1 SGHVS, CDR2 FNYEAQ. The specimen was PBMCs from the stem cell graft donor, collected from the stem cell graft. The origin of this receptor is a human donor who donated a stem cell graft to a child with acute myeloid leukemia. The chain carries TRBV7-6 and TRBJ2-7; TRBD1 agrees at 7 bases. This CDR3 reads CASSLQGETFEQYF. Written as DNA, the CDR3 is TGTGCCAGCAGCCTGCAGGGGGAGACTTTCGAGCAGTACTTC.